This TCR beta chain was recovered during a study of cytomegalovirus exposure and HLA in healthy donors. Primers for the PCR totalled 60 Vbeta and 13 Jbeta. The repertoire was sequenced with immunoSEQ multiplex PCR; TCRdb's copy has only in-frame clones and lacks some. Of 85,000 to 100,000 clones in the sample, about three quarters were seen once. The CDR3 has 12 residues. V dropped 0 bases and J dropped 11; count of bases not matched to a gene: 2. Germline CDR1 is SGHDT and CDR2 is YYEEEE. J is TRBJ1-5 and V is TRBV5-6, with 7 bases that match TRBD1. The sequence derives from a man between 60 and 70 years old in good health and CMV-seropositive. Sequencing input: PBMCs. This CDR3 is CASSLDQGAQHF. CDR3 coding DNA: TGTGCCAGCAGCTTGGACCAGGGGGCCCAGCATTTT.